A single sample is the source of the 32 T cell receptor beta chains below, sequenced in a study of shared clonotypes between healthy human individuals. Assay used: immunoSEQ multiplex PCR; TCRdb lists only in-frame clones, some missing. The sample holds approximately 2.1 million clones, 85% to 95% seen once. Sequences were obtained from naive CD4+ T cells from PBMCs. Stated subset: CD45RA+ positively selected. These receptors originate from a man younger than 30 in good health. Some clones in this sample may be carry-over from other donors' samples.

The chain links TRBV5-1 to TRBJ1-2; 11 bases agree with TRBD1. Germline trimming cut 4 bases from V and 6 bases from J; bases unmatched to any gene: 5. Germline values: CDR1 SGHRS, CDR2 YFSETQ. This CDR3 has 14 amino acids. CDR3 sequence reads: CASSRTGGENGYTF. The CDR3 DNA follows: TGCGCCAGCAGCCGGACAGGGGGCGAGAATGGCTACACCTTC. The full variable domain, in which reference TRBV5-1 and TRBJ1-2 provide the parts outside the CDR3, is KAGVTQTPRYLIKTRGQQVTLSCSPISGHRSVSWYQQTPGQGLQFLFEYFSETQRNKGNFPGRFSGRQFSNSRSEMNVSTLELGDSALYLCASSRTGGENGYTFGSGTRLTVV.

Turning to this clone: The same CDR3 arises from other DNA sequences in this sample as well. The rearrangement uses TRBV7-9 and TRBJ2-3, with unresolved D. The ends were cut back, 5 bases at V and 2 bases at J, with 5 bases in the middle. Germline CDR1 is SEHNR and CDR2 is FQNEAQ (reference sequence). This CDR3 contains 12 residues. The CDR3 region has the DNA TGTGCCAGCAGCCCAGTCACAGATACGCAGTATTTT. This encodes CASSPVTDTQYF.

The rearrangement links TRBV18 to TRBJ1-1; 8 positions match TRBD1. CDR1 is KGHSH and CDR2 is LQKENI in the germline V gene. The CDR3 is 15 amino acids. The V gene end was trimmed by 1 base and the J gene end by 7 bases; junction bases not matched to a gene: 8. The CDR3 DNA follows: TGTGCCAGCTCACCACTGGCCCCGGGACAGGATGAAGCTTTCTTT. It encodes CASSPLAPGQDEAFF.

CDR3 sequence reads: CASSPRAPNTGELFF. For the CDR3, the DNA is TGTGCCAGCAGCCCGCGCGCCCCTAACACCGGGGAGCTGTTTTTT. The chain is built from TRBV2 and TRBJ2-2; D is unresolved. V was trimmed by 6 bases and J by 2 bases, leaving 13 bases between them. Germline V lookup: CDR1 SNHLY, CDR2 FYNNEI. CDR3 length: 15 residues.

CDR3 sequence (DNA): TGTGCCAGCAGCCCAATGAGGGTCGCTGGCTACACCTTC. It encodes CASSPMRVAGYTF. V and J are TRBV16 and TRBJ1-2; D call uncertain. This CDR3 region has 13 residues. Germline V gene sequence: CDR1 KGHSY, CDR2 FQNENV. Trimming left V 4 bases short and J 7 bases short, with 13 bases between.

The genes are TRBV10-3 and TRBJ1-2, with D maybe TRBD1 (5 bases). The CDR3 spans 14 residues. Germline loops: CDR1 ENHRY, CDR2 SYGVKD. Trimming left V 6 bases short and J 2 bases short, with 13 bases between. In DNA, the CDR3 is TGTGCCATCAGGGAGGGAGGGGTGAACTATGGCTACACCTTC. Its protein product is CAIREGGVNYGYTF.

DNA for the CDR3: TGCGCCAGCAGCTTGCGGCCGGGACTGGCACCCCAGGGGGAGACCCAGTACTTC. This gives the protein CASSLRPGLAPQGETQYF. This rearrangement joins TRBV5-1 to TRBJ2-5, with D tentatively TRBD1 or TRBD2 (6 bases each). CDR3 length equals 18 residues. Germline assignment: CDR1 SGHRS and CDR2 YFSETQ. V was shortened by 1 base and J by 5 bases, with 24 bases between the two germline ends.

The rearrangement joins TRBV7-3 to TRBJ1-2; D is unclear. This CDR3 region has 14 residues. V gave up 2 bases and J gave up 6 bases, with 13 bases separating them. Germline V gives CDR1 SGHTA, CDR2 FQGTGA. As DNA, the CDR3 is TGTGCCAGCAGCTTATATCACGCTGGGGATGGCTACACCTTC. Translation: CASSLYHAGDGYTF.

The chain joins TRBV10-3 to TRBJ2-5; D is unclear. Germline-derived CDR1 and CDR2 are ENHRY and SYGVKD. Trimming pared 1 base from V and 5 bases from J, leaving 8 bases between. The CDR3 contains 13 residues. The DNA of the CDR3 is TGTGCCATCAGTGAGTTACTTGGGGAGACCCAGTACTTC. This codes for CAISELLGETQYF.

The CDR3 sequence: CASSVGTNYQETQYF. The CDR3 coding sequence is TGTGCCAGCAGTGTAGGGACGAACTACCAAGAGACCCAGTACTTC. The chain joins TRBV2 to TRBJ2-5; D may correspond to TRBD1 or TRBD2 (5 bases each). Germline V gene data show CDR1 as SNHLY and CDR2 as FYNNEI. The CDR3 contains 15 residues. Trimming pared 4 bases from V and 0 bases from J, leaving 12 bases between.

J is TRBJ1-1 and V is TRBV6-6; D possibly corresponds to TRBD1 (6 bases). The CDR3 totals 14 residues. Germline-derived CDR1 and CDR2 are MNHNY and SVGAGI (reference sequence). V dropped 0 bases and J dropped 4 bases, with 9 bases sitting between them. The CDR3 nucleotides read TGTGCCAGCAGTTACTCGTGGGGGCTCACTGAAGCTTTCTTT. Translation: CASSYSWGLTEAFF.

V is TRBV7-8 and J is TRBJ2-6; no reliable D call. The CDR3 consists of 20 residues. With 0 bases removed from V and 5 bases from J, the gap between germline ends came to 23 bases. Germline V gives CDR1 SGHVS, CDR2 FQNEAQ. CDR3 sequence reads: CASSLALRQAARSRANVLTF. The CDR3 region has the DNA TGTGCCAGCAGCTTAGCCTTACGGCAGGCCGCTCGGAGTCGGGCCAACGTCCTGACTTTC.

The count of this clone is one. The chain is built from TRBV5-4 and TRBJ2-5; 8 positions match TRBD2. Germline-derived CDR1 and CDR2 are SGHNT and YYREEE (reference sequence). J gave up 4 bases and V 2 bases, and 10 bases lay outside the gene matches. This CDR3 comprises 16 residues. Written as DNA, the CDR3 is TGTGCCAGCAGCTTTTATTGGGCGGGGGGTGGAGAGACCCAGTACTTC. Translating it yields CASSFYWAGGGETQYF.

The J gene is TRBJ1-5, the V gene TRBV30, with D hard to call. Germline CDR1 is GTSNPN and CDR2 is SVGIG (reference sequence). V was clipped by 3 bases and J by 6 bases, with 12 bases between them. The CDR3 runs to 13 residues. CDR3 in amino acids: CAWSLLWGQPQHF. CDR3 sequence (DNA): TGTGCCTGGAGCCTACTGTGGGGTCAGCCCCAGCATTTT. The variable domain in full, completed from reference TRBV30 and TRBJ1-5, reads SQTIHQWPATLVQPVGSPLSLECTVEGTSNPNLYWYRQAAGRGLQLLFYSVGIGQISSEVPQNLSASRPQDRQFILSSKKLLLSDSGFYLCAWSLLWGQPQHFGDGTRLSIL.

The CDR3 nucleotides are TGTGCCATCAGTGAAATTTCGTCAGATACGCAGTATTTT. As protein: CAISEISSDTQYF. The J gene is TRBJ2-3, the V gene TRBV10-3; no reliable D call. Germline lookup yields CDR1 ENHRY and CDR2 SYGVKD. The CDR3 loop spans 13 amino acids. V shed 3 bases and J shed 4 bases, with 8 bases lying between them.

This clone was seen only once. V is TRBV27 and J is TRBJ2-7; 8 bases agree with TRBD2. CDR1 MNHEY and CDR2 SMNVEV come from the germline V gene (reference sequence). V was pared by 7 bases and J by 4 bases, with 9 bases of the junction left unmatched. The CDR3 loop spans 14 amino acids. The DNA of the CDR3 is TGTGCCAGCACCCTAAGCGGGAGCTATTACGAGCAGTACTTC. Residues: CASTLSGSYYEQYF.

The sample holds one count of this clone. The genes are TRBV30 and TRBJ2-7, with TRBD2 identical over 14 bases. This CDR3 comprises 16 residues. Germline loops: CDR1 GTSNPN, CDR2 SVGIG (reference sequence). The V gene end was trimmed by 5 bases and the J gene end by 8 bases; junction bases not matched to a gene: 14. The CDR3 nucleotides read TGTGCCTGGGGGGCGACCGGGACTAGCGGGAGTATCCAGCAGTACTTC. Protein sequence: CAWGATGTSGSIQQYF.

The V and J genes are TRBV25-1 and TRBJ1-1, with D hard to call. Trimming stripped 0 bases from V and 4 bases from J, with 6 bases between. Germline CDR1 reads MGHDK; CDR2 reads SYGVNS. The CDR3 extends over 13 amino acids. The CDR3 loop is CASSEYRRTEAFF. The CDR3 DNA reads TGTGCCAGCAGTGAATATCGTCGCACTGAAGCTTTCTTT.

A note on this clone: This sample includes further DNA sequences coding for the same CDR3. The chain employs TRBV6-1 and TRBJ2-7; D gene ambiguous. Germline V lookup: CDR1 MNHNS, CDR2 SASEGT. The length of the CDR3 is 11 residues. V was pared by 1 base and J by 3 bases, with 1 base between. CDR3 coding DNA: TGTGCCAGCAGTGAAGGCTACGAGCAGTACTTC. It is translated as CASSEGYEQYF.

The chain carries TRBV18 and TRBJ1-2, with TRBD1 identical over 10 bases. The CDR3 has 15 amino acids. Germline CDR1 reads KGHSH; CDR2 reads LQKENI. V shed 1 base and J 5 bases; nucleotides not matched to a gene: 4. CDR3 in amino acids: CASSPLTGGWYGYTF. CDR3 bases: TGTGCCAGCTCACCACTGACAGGGGGCTGGTATGGCTACACCTTC.

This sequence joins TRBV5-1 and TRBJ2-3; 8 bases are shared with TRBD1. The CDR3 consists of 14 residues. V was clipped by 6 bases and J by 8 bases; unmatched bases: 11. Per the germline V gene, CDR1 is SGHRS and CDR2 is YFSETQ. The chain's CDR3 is CASTGTGYGSTQYF. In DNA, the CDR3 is TGCGCCAGCACCGGGACAGGCTACGGCAGTACGCAGTATTTT.

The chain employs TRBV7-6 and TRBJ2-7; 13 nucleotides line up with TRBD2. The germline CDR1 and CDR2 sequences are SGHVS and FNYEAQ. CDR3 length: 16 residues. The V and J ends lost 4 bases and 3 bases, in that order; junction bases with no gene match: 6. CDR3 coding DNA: TGTGCCAGCAGCTCCGGACTAGCGGGAGTATTCTACGAGCAGTACTTC. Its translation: CASSSGLAGVFYEQYF.

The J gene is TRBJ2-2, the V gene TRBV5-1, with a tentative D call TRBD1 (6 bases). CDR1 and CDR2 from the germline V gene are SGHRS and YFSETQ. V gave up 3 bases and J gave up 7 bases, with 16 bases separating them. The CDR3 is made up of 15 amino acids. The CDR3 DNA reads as TGCGCCAGCAGCTCGGACGCACACAGGGTCGGGGAGCTGTTTTTT. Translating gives CASSSDAHRVGELFF.

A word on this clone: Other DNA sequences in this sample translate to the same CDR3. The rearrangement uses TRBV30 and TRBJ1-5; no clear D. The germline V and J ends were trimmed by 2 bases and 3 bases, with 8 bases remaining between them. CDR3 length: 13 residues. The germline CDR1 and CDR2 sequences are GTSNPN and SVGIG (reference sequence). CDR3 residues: CAWSYRVNQPQHF. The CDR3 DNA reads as TGTGCCTGGAGTTACCGGGTCAATCAGCCCCAGCATTTT.

The CDR3 nucleotides are TGTGCCAGCAGCTGGGACAGGATCAATCAGCCCCAGCATTTT. Its translation: CASSWDRINQPQHF. This chain links TRBV7-8 with TRBJ1-5; 8 bases fit TRBD1. Germline V gene sequence: CDR1 SGHVS, CDR2 FQNEAQ. The CDR3 runs 14 residues. The V segment lost 4 bases and the J segment 3 bases; nucleotides outside the gene matches: 2.

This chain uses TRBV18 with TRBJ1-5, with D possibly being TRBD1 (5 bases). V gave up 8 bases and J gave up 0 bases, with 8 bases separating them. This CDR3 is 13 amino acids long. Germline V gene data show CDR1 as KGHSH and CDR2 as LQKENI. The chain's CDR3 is CASQDSSNQPQHF. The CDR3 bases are TGTGCCAGCCAAGACAGTAGCAATCAGCCCCAGCATTTT.

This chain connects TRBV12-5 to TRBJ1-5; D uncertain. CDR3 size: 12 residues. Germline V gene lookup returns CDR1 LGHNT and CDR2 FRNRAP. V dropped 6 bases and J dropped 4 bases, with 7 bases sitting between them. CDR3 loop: CASGFYNQPQHF. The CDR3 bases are TGTGCTAGTGGATTCTATAATCAGCCCCAGCATTTT. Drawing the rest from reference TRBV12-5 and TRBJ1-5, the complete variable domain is DARVTQTPRHKVTEMGQEVTMRCQPILGHNTVFWYRQTMMQGLELLAYFRNRAPLDDSGMPKDRFSAEMPDATLATLKIQPSEPRDSAVYFCASGFYNQPQHFGDGTRLSIL.

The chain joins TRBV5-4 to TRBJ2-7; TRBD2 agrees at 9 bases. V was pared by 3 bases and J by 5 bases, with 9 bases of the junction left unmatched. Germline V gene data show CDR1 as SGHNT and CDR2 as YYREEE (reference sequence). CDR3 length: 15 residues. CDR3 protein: CASSSGLAPVDEQYF. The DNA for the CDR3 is TGTGCCAGCAGCTCGGGACTAGCCCCGGTGGACGAGCAGTACTTC.

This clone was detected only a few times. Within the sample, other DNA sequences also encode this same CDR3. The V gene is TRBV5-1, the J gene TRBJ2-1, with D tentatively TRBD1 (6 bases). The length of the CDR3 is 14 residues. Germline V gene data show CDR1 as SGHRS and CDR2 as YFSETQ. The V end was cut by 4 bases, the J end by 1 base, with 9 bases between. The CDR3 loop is CASSAGQSYNEQFF. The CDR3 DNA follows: TGCGCCAGCAGCGCAGGACAGTCCTACAATGAGCAGTTCTTC.

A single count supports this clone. In DNA, the CDR3 is TGTGCCATCTCAAGGGGCGGAGGCTACGAGCAGTACTTC. Translated: CAISRGGGYEQYF. The rearrangement joins TRBV10-3 to TRBJ2-7; D is tentatively TRBD1 or TRBD2 (5 bases each). This CDR3 spans 13 amino acids. Trimming shortened V by 8 bases and J by 3 bases, and 14 bases separated the two germline ends. CDR1 and CDR2 (germline): ENHRY, SYGVKD.

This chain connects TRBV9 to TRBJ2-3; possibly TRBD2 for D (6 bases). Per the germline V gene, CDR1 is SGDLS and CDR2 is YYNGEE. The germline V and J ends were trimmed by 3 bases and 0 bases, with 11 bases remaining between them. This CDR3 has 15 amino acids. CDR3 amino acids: CASSAIGTSTDTQYF. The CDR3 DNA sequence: TGTGCCAGCAGCGCGATAGGGACTAGCACAGATACGCAGTATTTT.

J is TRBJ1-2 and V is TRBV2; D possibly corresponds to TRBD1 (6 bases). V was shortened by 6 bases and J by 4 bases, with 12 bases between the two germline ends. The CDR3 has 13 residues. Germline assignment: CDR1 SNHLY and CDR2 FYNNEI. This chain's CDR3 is CASSPGHTYGYTF. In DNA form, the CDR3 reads TGTGCCAGCAGCCCGGGACATACCTATGGCTACACCTTC.